The next 27 T cell receptor beta chains were all read from a single sample in a study of T cell repertoires in cytomegalovirus infection. TCRdb re-derived calls from the reads in MiXCR, one entry per CDR3 protein. Counted here are about 60,000 distinct CDR3 sequences, around 34% occurring once; the ten biggest clones make up 60% to 80%. What these receptors recognize is not known. The sample taken for sequencing was PBMCs, sequenced either directly or after in vitro stimulation (not recorded which). These receptor sequences come from a human donor in good health (CMV status not recorded). Some clones in this sample may be carry-over from other donors' samples.

The genes are TRBV20-1 and TRBJ2-5; 10 bases are shared with TRBD1. Unmatched junction bases numbered 15, after V lost 5 bases and J lost 3 bases. Germline lookup yields CDR1 DFQATT and CDR2 SNEGSKA (reference sequence). The CDR3 has 17 amino acids. CDR3 in DNA: TGCAGTGCTGGGAGGGGGGAAGCCGGGACAGGGGAAGAGACCCAGTACTTC. It yields the protein CSAGRGEAGTGEETQYF.

The chain recombines TRBV20-1 with TRBJ1-1; D is undetermined. This CDR3 contains 14 residues. Deletions cut 5 bases from V and 5 bases from J, with 18 bases between. CDR1 is DFQATT, CDR2 SNEGSKA, per germline (reference sequence). CDR3 nucleotides: TGCAGTGCTCCAGTCCCCCTCTCGGGTACTGAAGCTTTCTTT. The encoded protein is CSAPVPLSGTEAFF.

The sample holds a few counts of this clonotype. The rearrangement joins TRBV6-6 to TRBJ1-1, with D maybe TRBD1 (6 bases). Germline assignment: CDR1 MNHNY and CDR2 SVGAGI (reference sequence). This CDR3 has 13 residues. The V end lost 0 bases, the J end lost 8 bases, and 10 bases lay between the germline ends. The CDR3 spells CASSYSMDREAFF. In DNA, the CDR3 is TGTGCCAGCAGTTACTCGATGGACAGAGAAGCTTTCTTT.

This clonotype was seen only a few times. The chain has TRBV7-2 and TRBJ1-2; D is undetermined. Trimming removed 1 base at V and 4 bases at J, with 7 bases between. Germline values: CDR1 SGHTA, CDR2 FQGNSA. The CDR3 totals 13 residues. The CDR3 here is CASSLGRSYGYTF. CDR3 coding DNA: TGTGCCAGCAGCTTAGGCAGAAGCTATGGCTACACCTTC.

This clonotype appeared a few times. V usage is TRBV5-1 and J usage is TRBJ1-2; no firm D call. The CDR3 sequence is 13 residues long. Looked up from germline, CDR1 is SGHRS and CDR2 is YFSETQ. Trimming took off 0 bases at V and 8 bases at J, with 11 bases between the two ends. CDR3 sequence reads: CASSLAPWEGYTF. CDR3 sequence (DNA): TGCGCCAGCAGCTTGGCTCCCTGGGAGGGCTACACCTTC.

This chain links TRBV20-1 with TRBJ1-1; D unresolved. V shed 0 bases and J shed 4 bases, with 12 bases lying between them. CDR3 length: 14 residues. CDR1 and CDR2 (germline): DFQATT, SNEGSKA (reference sequence). CDR3 sequence reads: CSARDPRGRTEAFF. CDR3 DNA sequence: TGCAGTGCTAGAGACCCCCGGGGTCGCACTGAAGCTTTCTTT.

The V and J genes are TRBV10-2 and TRBJ2-7, with D perhaps matching TRBD2 (6 bases). The length of the CDR3 is 17 residues. CDR1 WSHSY and CDR2 SAAADI come from the germline V gene. Trimming pared 0 bases from V and 1 base from J, leaving 16 bases between. CDR3 nucleotide sequence: TGCGCCAGCAGTGAGTCGAGGCCCGGGACTCCTTCCTACGAGCAGTACTTC. It specifies CASSESRPGTPSYEQYF.

The genes are TRBV14 and TRBJ2-7, with D maybe TRBD2 (6 bases). V gave up 4 bases and J gave up 3 bases, with 13 bases separating them. There are 14 residues in the CDR3. Germline V CDR1 and CDR2: SGHDN, FVKESK. Here the CDR3 DNA reads TGTGCCAGCAGCCTTTACGGAGGGAACTACGAGCAGTACTTC. Translated, it gives CASSLYGGNYEQYF.

This chain links TRBV7-9 with TRBJ1-2, with unresolved D. Germline CDR1 reads SEHNR; CDR2 reads FQNEAQ (reference sequence). The V end was cut by 5 bases, the J end by 1 base, with 11 bases between. CDR3 length equals 14 residues. Here the CDR3 reads CASSLQTGNYGYTF. The CDR3 DNA reads TGTGCCAGCAGCCTACAGACGGGTAACTATGGCTACACCTTC.

The genes are TRBV7-2 and TRBJ2-7; D may be TRBD1 (6 bases). The germline V and J ends were trimmed by 5 bases and 2 bases, with 13 bases remaining between them. Germline V gives CDR1 SGHTA, CDR2 FQGNSA. This CDR3 has 14 amino acids. CDR3 DNA sequence: TGTGCCAGCAGCAAGGACAGTGGTACCTACGAGCAGTACTTC. It translates to CASSKDSGTYEQYF.

J is TRBJ2-1 and V is TRBV7-8; no firm D call. Trimming took 0 bases from V and 7 from J, leaving 13 bases between them. The CDR3 loop spans 15 amino acids. Germline loops: CDR1 SGHVS, CDR2 FQNEAQ. The CDR3 sequence: CASSLAPTLGNEQFF. In DNA form, the CDR3 reads TGTGCCAGCAGCTTAGCACCCACGTTAGGGAATGAGCAGTTCTTC.

This sequence joins TRBV10-3 and TRBJ1-2; perhaps TRBD1 as D (6 bases). Trimming removed 7 bases from V and 5 bases from J, with 20 bases in between. Germline assignment: CDR1 ENHRY and CDR2 SYGVKD. This CDR3 comprises 15 residues. The CDR3 DNA reads as TGTGCCATCACCTCCTCGGGGGCAGGGCTATATGGCTACACCTTC. Translation gives CAITSSGAGLYGYTF.

This clonotype is categorized as large. The chain is built from TRBV4-3 and TRBJ2-3, with 10 nucleotides matching TRBD2. Germline assignment: CDR1 LGHNA and CDR2 YSLEER. The CDR3 contains 20 residues. V lost 1 base, J lost 1 base, and 14 bases stayed unmatched. Here the CDR3 reads CASSQAPAGGPGLGTDTQYF. The DNA for the CDR3 is TGCGCCAGCAGCCAAGCCCCAGCGGGAGGGCCGGGGTTAGGCACAGATACGCAGTATTTT.

This clonotype occurred a few times. The gene calls are TRBV6-2 or TRBV6-3 and TRBJ2-7, with D maybe TRBD1 (6 bases). V lost 5 bases to trimming and J lost 1 base, with 30 bases between them. CDR1 and CDR2 from the germline V gene are MNHEY and SVGEGT. There are 20 residues in the CDR3. DNA of the CDR3: TGTGCCAGCAGTCTTCCATCGGACAGCCAAGGGGTCTTATATTCCTACGAGCAGTACTTC. Its translation: CASSLPSDSQGVLYSYEQYF.

V and J are TRBV10-3 and TRBJ1-1, with D perhaps matching TRBD1 (6 bases). Germline V gene data show CDR1 as ENHRY and CDR2 as SYGVKD. The CDR3 has 14 residues. Between the trimmed V and J ends, which lost 5 bases and 4 bases, there was a span of 14 bases. The CDR3 nucleotides are TGTGCCATCAGTCAGGGGCCCCTCTCCACTGAAGCTTTCTTT. Protein sequence: CAISQGPLSTEAFF.

This clonotype has a handful of counts. The rearrangement uses TRBV11-3 and TRBJ2-1; no definite D call. The CDR3 covers 16 residues. Trimming pared 1 base from V and 0 bases from J, leaving 10 bases between. Germline assignment: CDR1 SGHNT and CDR2 YENEEA. As DNA, the CDR3 is TGTGCCAGCAGCTTAGGGGCGACCCTCTCCTACAATGAGCAGTTCTTC. Amino acids: CASSLGATLSYNEQFF.

This clonotype has ten or more counts. The chain couples TRBV7-2 to TRBJ1-1; D remains ambiguous. The CDR3 sequence is 12 residues long. The germline V gene has CDR1 SGHTA and CDR2 FQGNSA. With 2 bases removed from V and 6 bases from J, the gap between germline ends came to 7 bases. CDR3 amino acids: CASSLSSAEAFF. For the CDR3, the DNA is TGTGCCAGCAGCTTAAGCTCGGCTGAAGCTTTCTTT.

V and J are TRBV27 and TRBJ1-4; 9 nucleotides agree with TRBD1. CDR1 and CDR2 (germline): MNHEY, SMNVEV (reference sequence). V lost 4 bases, J lost 10 bases, and 10 bases stayed unmatched. The CDR3 length is 15 residues. CDR3 loop: CASSSRQGGGVKLFF. The CDR3, as DNA: TGTGCCAGCAGTTCCAGACAGGGGGGAGGTGTAAAACTGTTTTTT.

The chain joins TRBV27 to TRBJ2-5; TRBD2 aligns across 9 bases. CDR3 length: 15 amino acids. Trimming cost V 7 bases and J 5 bases; bases outside gene matches: 11. Germline CDR1 reads MNHEY; CDR2 reads SMNVEV (reference sequence). The CDR3, as DNA: TGTGCCAGCAAACTAGCGGGTCTCATATGGGAGACCCAGTACTTC. This codes for CASKLAGLIWETQYF.

The V and J genes are TRBV7-6 and TRBJ2-7; tentatively, D is TRBD2 (7 bases). The CDR3 loop spans 15 amino acids. The V end was cut by 1 base, the J end by 6 bases, with 16 bases between. Germline CDR1 and CDR2: SGHVS and FNYEAQ. CDR3 sequence reads: CASSLGGGGQGEQYF. Written as DNA, the CDR3 is TGTGCCAGCAGCTTAGGGGGGGGGGGCCAAGGCGAGCAGTACTTC. Based on the CDR3 plus reference TRBV7-6 and TRBJ2-7, the full variable domain is GAGVSQSPRYKVTKRGQDVALRCDPISGHVSLYWYRQALGQGPEFLTYFNYEAQQDKSGLPNDRFSAERPEGSISTLTIQRTEQRDSAMYRCASSLGGGGQGEQYFGPGTRLTVT.

This chain uses TRBV11-2 with TRBJ2-3; D remains ambiguous. The CDR3 length is 14 residues. V lost 1 base to trimming and J lost 6 bases, with 11 bases between them. Germline loops: CDR1 SGHAT, CDR2 FQNNGV. The DNA of the CDR3 is TGTGCCAGCAGCTTAGGGACCCTTGCCGATACGCAGTATTTT. Translating gives CASSLGTLADTQYF.

This chain links TRBV7-2 with TRBJ2-5; D is perhaps TRBD1 (5 bases). Trimming shortened V by 5 bases and J by 5 bases, and 15 bases separated the two germline ends. Germline CDR1 reads SGHTA; CDR2 reads FQGNSA. CDR3 length equals 14 residues. This CDR3 is CASSLRQLRETQYF. CDR3 nucleotide sequence: TGTGCCAGCAGCCTGCGACAGCTTAGGGAGACCCAGTACTTC. Together with reference TRBV7-2 and TRBJ2-5, the CDR3 gives the full variable domain: GAGVSQSPSNKVTEKGKDVELRCDPISGHTALYWYRQSLGQGLEFLIYFQGNSAPDKSGLPSDRFSAERTGGSVSTLTIQRTQQEDSAVYLCASSLRQLRETQYFGPGTRLLVL.

The chain combines TRBV7-6 with TRBJ2-1; the D call may be TRBD1 or TRBD2 (5 bases each). The CDR3 spans 14 residues. Deletions cut 1 base from V and 2 bases from J, with 6 bases between. Germline V gene data show CDR1 as SGHVS and CDR2 as FNYEAQ. This CDR3 reads CASSLVGAYNEQFF. The CDR3 region has the DNA TGTGCCAGCAGCTTAGTGGGGGCCTACAATGAGCAGTTCTTC.

This clonotype was seen only a few times. The V and J genes are TRBV10-3 and TRBJ1-4, with D uncertain. V shed 3 bases and J shed 8 bases, with 4 bases lying between them. The germline V gene encodes CDR1 ENHRY and CDR2 SYGVKD. The CDR3 consists of 11 residues. CDR3 protein: CAISDLEKLFF. CDR3 DNA: TGTGCCATCAGTGACCTCGAAAAACTGTTTTTT.

The sample holds a few counts of this clonotype. This chain uses TRBV11-3 with TRBJ2-7; D tentatively reads TRBD1 or TRBD2 (7 bases each). From germline, CDR1 is SGHNT and CDR2 YENEEA. V lost 11 bases, J lost 6 bases, and 23 bases lay in between. This CDR3 comprises 14 residues. This CDR3 is CAESSESGGGEQYF. CDR3 nucleotide sequence: TGTGCCGAAAGCAGTGAGTCAGGGGGGGGCGAGCAGTACTTC.

This clonotype has at least ten counts. The chain links TRBV7-8 to TRBJ1-2; D may be TRBD1 (5 bases). Looked up from germline, CDR1 is SGHVS and CDR2 is FQNEAQ. This CDR3 has 12 residues. The V gene lost 5 bases and the J gene lost 7 bases, with 11 bases spanning the gap. The CDR3 coding sequence is TGTGCCAGCAGCGACTCAGGGTTTGGCTACACCTTC. It yields the protein CASSDSGFGYTF.

This clonotype was observed many times. This chain links TRBV6-1 with TRBJ2-2; 12 bases fit TRBD2. Germline V gene sequence: CDR1 MNHNS, CDR2 SASEGT. This CDR3 has 15 residues. J gave up 1 base and V 7 bases, and 1 base lay outside the gene matches. The CDR3 sequence: CASTGLAGNTGELFF. The CDR3 DNA reads TGTGCCAGCACGGGACTAGCGGGGAACACCGGGGAGCTGTTTTTT.